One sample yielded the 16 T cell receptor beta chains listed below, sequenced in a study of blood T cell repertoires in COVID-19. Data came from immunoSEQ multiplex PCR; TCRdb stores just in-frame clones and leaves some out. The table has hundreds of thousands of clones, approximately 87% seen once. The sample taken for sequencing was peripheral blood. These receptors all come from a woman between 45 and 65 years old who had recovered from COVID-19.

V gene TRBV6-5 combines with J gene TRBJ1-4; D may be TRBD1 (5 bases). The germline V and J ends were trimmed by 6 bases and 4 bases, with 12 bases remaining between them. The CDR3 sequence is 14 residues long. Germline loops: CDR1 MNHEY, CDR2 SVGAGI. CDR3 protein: CASRPTENNEKLFF. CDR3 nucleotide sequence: TGTGCCAGCAGGCCGACAGAGAATAATGAAAAACTGTTTTTT.

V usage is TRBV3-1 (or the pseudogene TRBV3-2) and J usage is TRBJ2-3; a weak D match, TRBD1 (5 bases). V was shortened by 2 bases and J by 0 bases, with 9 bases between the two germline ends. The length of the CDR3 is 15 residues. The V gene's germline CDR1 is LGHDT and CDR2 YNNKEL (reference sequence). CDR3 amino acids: CASSQIGVSTDTQYF. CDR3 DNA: TGTGCCAGCAGCCAAATAGGGGTTAGCACAGATACGCAGTATTTT.

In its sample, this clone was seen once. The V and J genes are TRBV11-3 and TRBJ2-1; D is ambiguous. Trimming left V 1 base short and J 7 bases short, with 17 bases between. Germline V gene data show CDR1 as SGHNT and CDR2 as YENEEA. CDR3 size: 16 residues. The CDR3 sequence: CASSLATFFPRNEQFF. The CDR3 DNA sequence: TGTGCCAGCAGCTTAGCGACGTTTTTCCCGAGGAATGAGCAGTTCTTC. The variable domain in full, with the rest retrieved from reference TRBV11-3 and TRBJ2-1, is EAGVVQSPRYKIIEKKQPVAFWCNPISGHNTLYWYLQNLGQGPELLIRYENEEAVDDSQLPKDRFSAERLKGVDSTLKIQPAELGDSAVYLCASSLATFFPRNEQFFGPGTRLTVL.

CDR3 sequence: CASSIGIQGHFQPQHF. The DNA for the CDR3 is TGTGCCAGTAGTATCGGAATACAGGGCCACTTTCAGCCCCAGCATTTT. This chain links TRBV19 with TRBJ1-5, with D perhaps matching TRBD1 (6 bases). V was cut by 3 bases and J by 6 bases, with 18 bases left in between. Per the germline V gene, CDR1 is LNHDA and CDR2 is SQIVND (reference sequence). CDR3 length: 16 residues.

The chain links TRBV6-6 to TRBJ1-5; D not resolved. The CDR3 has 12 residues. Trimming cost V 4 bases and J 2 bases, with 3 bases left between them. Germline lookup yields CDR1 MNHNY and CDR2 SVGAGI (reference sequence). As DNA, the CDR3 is TGTGCCAGCAGTTTAGGCAATCAGCCCCAGCATTTT. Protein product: CASSLGNQPQHF.

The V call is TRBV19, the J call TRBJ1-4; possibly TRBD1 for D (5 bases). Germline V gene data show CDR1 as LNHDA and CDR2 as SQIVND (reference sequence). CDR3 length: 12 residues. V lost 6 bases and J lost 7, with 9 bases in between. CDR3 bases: TGTGCCAGTAGGCGGGACGGTGAAAAACTGTTTTTT. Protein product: CASRRDGEKLFF.

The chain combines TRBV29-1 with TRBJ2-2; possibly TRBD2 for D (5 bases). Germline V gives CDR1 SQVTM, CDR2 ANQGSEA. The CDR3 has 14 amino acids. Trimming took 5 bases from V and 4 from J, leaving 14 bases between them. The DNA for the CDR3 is TGCAGCGTTAATATACTAGAGAGCACCGGGGAGCTGTTTTTT. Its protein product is CSVNILESTGELFF.

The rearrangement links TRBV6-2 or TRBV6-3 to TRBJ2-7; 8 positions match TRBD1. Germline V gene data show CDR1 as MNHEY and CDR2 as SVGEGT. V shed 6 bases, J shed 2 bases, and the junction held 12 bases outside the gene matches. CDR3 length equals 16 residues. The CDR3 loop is CASSEGPGQAPYEQYF. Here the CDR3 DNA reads TGTGCCAGCAGCGAAGGGCCGGGACAGGCGCCCTACGAGCAGTACTTC.

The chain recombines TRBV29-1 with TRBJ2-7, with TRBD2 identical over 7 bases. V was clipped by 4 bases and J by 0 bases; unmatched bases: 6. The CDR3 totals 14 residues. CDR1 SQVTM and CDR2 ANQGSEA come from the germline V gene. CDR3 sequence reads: CSVGSSGYSYEQYF. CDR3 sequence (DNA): TGCAGCGTTGGGTCTAGCGGATACTCCTACGAGCAGTACTTC.

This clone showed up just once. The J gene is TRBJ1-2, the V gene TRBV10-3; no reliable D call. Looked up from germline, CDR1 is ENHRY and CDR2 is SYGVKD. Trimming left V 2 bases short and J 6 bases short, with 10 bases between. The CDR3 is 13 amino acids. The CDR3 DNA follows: TGTGCCATCAGTGAGGGTATTGAGAATGGCTACACCTTC. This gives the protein CAISEGIENGYTF.

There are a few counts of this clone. The CDR3 region is CASEGQGGNEQYF. The CDR3 nucleotides read TGTGCCAGCGAAGGACAGGGGGGTAACGAGCAGTACTTC. The V call is TRBV6-5, the J call TRBJ2-7; 10 bases map to TRBD1. The CDR3 has 13 amino acids. The V and J ends lost 8 bases and 5 bases, in that order; junction bases with no gene match: 6. Germline V CDR1 and CDR2: MNHEY, SVGAGI.

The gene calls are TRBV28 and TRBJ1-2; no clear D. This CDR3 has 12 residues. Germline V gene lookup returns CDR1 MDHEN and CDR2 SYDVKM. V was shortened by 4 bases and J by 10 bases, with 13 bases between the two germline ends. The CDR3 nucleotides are TGTGCCAGCAGTTCAGGAGGGATTACCTACACCTTC. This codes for CASSSGGITYTF.

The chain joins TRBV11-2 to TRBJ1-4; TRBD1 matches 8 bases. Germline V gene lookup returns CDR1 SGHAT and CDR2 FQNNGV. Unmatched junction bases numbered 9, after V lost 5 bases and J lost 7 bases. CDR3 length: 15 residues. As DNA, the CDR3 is TGTGCCAGCAGCCAAGAGCAGGGGACAGGTGAAAAACTGTTTTTT. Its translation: CASSQEQGTGEKLFF.

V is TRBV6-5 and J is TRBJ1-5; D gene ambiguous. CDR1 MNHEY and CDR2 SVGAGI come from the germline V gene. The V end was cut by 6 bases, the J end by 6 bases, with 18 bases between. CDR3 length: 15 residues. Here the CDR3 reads CASRPSPEVGQPQHF. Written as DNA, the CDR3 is TGTGCCAGCAGGCCCTCTCCCGAGGTTGGTCAGCCCCAGCATTTT.

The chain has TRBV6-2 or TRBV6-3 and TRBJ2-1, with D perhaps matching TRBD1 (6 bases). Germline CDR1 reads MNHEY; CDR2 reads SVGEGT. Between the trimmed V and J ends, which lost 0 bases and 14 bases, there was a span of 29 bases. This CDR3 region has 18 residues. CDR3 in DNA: TGTGCCAGCAGTTACTCGCCGTGGGGGCAGGCACTTAATCTGGGGGAGTTCTTC. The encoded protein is CASSYSPWGQALNLGEFF.

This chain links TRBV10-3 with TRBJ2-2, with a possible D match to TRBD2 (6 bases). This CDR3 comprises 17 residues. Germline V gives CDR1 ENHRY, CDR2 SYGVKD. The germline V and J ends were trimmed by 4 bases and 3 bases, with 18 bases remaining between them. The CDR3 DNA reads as TGTGCCATCAGTGTTGCCCCCGGGACGGGAGACACCGGGGAGCTGTTTTTT. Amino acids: CAISVAPGTGDTGELFF.